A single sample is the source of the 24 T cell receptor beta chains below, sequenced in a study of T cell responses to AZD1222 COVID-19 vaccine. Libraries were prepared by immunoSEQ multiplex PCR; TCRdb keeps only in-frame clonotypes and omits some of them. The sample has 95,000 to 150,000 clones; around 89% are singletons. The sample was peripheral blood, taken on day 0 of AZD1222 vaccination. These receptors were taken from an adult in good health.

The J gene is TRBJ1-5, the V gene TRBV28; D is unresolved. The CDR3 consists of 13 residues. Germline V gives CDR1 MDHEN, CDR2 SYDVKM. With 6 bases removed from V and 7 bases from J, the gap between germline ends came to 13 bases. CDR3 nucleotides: TGTGCCAGCAGCATGATGGTGGGACAGCCCCAGCATTTT. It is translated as CASSMMVGQPQHF.

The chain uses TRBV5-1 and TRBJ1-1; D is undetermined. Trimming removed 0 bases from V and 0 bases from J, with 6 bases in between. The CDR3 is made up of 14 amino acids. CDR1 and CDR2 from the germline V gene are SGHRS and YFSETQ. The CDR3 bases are TGCGCCAGCAGCTTGGTAGGCATGAACACTGAAGCTTTCTTT. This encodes CASSLVGMNTEAFF.

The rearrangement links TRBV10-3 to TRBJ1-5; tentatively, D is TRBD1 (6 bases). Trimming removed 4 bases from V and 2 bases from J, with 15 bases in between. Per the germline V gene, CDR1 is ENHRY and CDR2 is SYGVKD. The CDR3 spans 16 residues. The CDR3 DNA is TGTGCCATCAGTGCCGGGGGGCCGGGGGGCAATCAGCCCCAGCATTTT. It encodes CAISAGGPGGNQPQHF.

The CDR3 DNA follows: TGTGCCAGCAGCCCCCGAGAGAGGTTTCGCAGAGAAAAACTGTTTTTT. Amino acid sequence: CASSPRERFRREKLFF. The genes are TRBV11-2 and TRBJ1-4; no firm D call. CDR3 size: 16 residues. The germline V and J ends were trimmed by 5 bases and 8 bases, with 21 bases remaining between them. CDR1 and CDR2 (germline): SGHAT, FQNNGV.

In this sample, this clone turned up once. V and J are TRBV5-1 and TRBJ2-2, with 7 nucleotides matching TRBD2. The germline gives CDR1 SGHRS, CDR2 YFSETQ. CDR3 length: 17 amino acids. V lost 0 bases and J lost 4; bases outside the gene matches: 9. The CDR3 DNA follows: TGCGCCAGCAGCTTGGACCCCGGGGGAGGGGCCACCGGGGAGCTGTTTTTT. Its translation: CASSLDPGGGATGELFF.

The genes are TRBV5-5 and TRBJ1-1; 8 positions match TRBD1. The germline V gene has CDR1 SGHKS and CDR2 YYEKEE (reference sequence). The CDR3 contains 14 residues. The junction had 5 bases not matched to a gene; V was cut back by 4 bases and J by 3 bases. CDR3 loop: CASSQGQVDTEAFF. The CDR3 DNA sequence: TGTGCCAGCAGCCAGGGACAGGTCGACACTGAAGCTTTCTTT.

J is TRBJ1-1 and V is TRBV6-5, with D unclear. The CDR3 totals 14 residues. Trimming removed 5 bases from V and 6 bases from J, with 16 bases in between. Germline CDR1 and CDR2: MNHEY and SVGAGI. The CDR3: CASSTTMGDAEAFF. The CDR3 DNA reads TGTGCCAGCAGTACGACAATGGGAGACGCTGAAGCTTTCTTT.

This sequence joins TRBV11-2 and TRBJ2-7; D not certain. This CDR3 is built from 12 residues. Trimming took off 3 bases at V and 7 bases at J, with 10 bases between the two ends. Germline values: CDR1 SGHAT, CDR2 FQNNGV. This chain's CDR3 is CASSFLVGEQYF. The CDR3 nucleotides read TGTGCCAGCAGCTTTTTGGTGGGGGAGCAGTACTTC.

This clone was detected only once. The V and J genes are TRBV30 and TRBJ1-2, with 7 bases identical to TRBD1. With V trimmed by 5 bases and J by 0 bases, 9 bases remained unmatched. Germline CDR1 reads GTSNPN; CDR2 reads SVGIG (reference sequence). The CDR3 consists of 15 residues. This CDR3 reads CAWSLGQQSNYGYTF. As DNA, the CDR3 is TGTGCCTGGTCCCTGGGACAGCAGTCTAACTATGGCTACACCTTC.

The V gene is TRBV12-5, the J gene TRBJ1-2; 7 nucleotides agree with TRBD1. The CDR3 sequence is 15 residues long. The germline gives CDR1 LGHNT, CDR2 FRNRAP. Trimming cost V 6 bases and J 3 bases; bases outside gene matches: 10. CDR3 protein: CASGPVGDSHYGYTF. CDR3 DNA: TGTGCTAGTGGCCCCGTTGGGGACAGCCACTATGGCTACACCTTC.

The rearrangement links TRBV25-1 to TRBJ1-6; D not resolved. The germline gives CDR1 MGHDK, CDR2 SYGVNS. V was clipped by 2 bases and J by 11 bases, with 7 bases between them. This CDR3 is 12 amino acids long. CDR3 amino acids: CASSELVAPLHF. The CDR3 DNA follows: TGTGCCAGCAGTGAACTTGTTGCACCCCTCCACTTT.

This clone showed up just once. Here the CDR3 reads CASSHGLAGVMNTGELFF. The CDR3 DNA is TGTGCCAGCAGCCATGGACTAGCGGGGGTGATGAACACCGGGGAGCTGTTTTTT. The V call is TRBV3-1 (or the pseudogene TRBV3-2), the J call TRBJ2-2; TRBD2 matches at 13 bases. Trimming at V came to 3 bases and at J to 1 base, leaving 5 bases not matched to a gene. Per germline, CDR1 LGHDT and CDR2 YNNKEL (reference sequence). CDR3 length equals 18 residues.

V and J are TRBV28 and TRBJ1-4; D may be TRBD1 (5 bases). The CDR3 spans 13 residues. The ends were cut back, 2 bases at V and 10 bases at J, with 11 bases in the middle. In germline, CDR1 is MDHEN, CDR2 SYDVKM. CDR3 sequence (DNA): TGTGCCAGCAGTTTACCGGGGGTTGGAAAACTGTTTTTT. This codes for CASSLPGVGKLFF.

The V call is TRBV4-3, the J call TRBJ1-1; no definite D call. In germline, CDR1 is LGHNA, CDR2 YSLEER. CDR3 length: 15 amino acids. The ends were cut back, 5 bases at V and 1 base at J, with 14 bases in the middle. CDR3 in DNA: TGCGCCAGCAGCGGGCGACTGACGGCGAACACTGAAGCTTTCTTT. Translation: CASSGRLTANTEAFF.

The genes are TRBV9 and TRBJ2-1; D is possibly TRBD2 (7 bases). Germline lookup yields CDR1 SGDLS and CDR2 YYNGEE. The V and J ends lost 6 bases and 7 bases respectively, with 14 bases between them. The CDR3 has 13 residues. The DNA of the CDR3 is TGTGCCAGCACCCTAGGGGGGGTTAATGAGCAGTTCTTC. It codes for CASTLGGVNEQFF. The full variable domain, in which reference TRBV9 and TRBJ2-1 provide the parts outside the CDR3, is DSGVTQTPKHLITATGQRVTLRCSPRSGDLSVYWYQQSLDQGLQFLIQYYNGEERAKGNILERFSAQQFPDLHSELNLSSLELGDSALYFCASTLGGVNEQFFGPGTRLTVL.

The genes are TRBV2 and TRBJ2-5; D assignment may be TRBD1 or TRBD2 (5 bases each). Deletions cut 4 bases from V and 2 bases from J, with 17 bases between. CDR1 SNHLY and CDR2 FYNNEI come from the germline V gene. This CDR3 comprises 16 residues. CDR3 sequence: CASSGPPAGRQETQYF. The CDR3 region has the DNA TGTGCCAGCAGTGGGCCTCCGGCAGGGAGACAAGAGACCCAGTACTTC.

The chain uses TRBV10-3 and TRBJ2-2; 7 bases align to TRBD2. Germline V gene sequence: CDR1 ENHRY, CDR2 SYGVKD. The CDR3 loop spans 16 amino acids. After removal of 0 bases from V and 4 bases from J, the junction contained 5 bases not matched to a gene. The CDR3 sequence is CAISESKTSSTGELFF. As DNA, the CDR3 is TGTGCCATCAGTGAGTCTAAGACTAGCAGCACCGGGGAGCTGTTTTTT.

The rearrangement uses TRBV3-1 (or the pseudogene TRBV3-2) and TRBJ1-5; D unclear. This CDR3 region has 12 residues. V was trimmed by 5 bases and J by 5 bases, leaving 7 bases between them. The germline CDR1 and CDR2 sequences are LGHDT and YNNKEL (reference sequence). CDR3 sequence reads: CASSGYDQPQHF. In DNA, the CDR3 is TGTGCCAGCAGCGGGTACGATCAGCCCCAGCATTTT.

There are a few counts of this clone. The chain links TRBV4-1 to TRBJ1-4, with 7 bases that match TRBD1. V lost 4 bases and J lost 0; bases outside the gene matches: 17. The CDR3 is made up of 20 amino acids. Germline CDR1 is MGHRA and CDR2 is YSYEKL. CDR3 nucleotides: TGCGCCAGCAGCCTTAAACCCCGGGACAGATTGGATGCAACTAATGAAAAACTGTTTTTT. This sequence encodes CASSLKPRDRLDATNEKLFF.

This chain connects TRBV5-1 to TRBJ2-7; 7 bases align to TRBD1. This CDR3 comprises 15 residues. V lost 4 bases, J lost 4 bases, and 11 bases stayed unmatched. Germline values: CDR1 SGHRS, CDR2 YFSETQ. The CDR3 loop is CASSVLTGEHYEQYF. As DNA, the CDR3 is TGCGCCAGCAGCGTCCTCACAGGGGAACATTACGAGCAGTACTTC.

CDR3 coding DNA: TGTGCCAGCAGCTTGGAGTATGAGCAGTTCTTC. Protein: CASSLEYEQFF. This chain connects TRBV5-6 to TRBJ2-1; the D is unclear. V lost 0 bases to trimming and J lost 8 bases, with 3 bases between them. The CDR3 spans 11 residues. The germline V gene has CDR1 SGHDT and CDR2 YYEEEE.

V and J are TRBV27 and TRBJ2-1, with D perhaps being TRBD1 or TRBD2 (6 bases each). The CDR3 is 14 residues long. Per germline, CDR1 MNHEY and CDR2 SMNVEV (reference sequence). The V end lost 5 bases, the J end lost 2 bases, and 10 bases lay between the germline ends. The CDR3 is CASSRGLPYNEQFF. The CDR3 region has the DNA TGTGCCAGCAGTCGGGGGCTACCCTACAATGAGCAGTTCTTC.

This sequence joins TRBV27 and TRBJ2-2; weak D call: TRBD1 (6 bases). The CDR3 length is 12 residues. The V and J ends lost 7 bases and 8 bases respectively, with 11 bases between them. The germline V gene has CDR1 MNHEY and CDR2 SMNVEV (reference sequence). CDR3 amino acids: CASTLGGGELFF. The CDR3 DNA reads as TGTGCCAGCACCCTAGGGGGTGGGGAGCTGTTTTTT.

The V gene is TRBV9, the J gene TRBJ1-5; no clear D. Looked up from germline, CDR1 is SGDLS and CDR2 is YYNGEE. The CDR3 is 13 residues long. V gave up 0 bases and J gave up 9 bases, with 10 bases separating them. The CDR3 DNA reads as TGTGCCAGCAGCGTAGACGGGTGGGGGCCCCAGCATTTT. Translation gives CASSVDGWGPQHF.